The clone carrying this T cell receptor beta chain was picked up many times. Its antigen is unidentified. This sample is part of a study of glioma-infiltrating T cells. Overall study context: Dexamethasone exposure before glioma surgery was limited to six or fewer days. Whole-study results and caveats: Above-expected tissue-blood divergence occurred in all gliomas, most in low-grade ones. Shared blood CDR3 signature motifs marked patients with low tissue-blood divergence.

Using RNA template, CDR3s of TCR alpha and beta were amplified with iRepertoire arm-PCR. One-step reverse transcription and amplification started from approximately 100-400 ng of tissue mRNA or PBMC total RNA. TCRdb analysed the multiplex PCR reads with MiXCR anew, one entry per CDR3 protein. The sample records about 410,000 distinct CDR3 sequences, approximately 42% being singletons. The CDR3 length is 14 residues. Trimming took 6 bases from V and 4 from J, leaving 13 bases between them. The germline CDR1 and CDR2 sequences are MGHDK and SYGVNS. The sequencing sample was made of glioma tissue, nonneoplastic brain tissue, or PBMCs (not recorded which). The rearrangement uses TRBV25-1 and TRBJ2-1; D is unresolved. This TCR derives from a human donor with low-grade glioma or glioblastoma, undergoing nonglioma brain surgery, or in good health (not recorded which). In nucleotides, the CDR3 is TGTGCCAGCAGCTCCCCCACGCGGTACAATGAGCAGTTCTTC. It translates to CASSSPTRYNEQFF.